This T cell receptor (beta chain) is from a study of T-cell reconstitution after alpha-beta-depleted transplantation in children. The library targeted TCRbeta and was prepared with unique molecular identifiers. Using its own MiXCR run on the PCR reads, TCRdb lists one record per CDR3 protein. Here the sample spans about 610,000 distinct CDR3 sequences, roughly 30% being singletons. CDR1 and CDR2 from the germline V gene are SGHTA and FQGNSA. The ends were cut back, 2 bases at V and 3 bases at J, with 13 bases in the middle. There are 15 residues in the CDR3. For this clonotype: Its antigen is currently unknown.

Overall study findings and caveats: As was reported, about two months after transplant, alpha-beta T cells came from several hundred expanded graft clones. Elevated TCRbeta diversity at day 60 was traced, in some patients, to surviving recipient T cells and thymic progenitors. Counts and diversity of T cells one year after transplant came mostly from newly produced T cells.

The chain links TRBV7-2 to TRBJ1-2; D is perhaps TRBD1 (6 bases). The TCR sequence derives from a boy under two years old with Wiskott-Aldrich syndrome, due to receive a stem cell transplant. Here the sequenced sample was PBMCs, taken before TCRalphabeta/CD19-depleted stem cell transplant. Here the CDR3 reads CASSLRQAPDYGYTF. As DNA, the CDR3 is TGTGCCAGCAGCTTAAGACAGGCCCCAGACTATGGCTACACCTTC.